These T cell receptor beta chains were read from a single sample in a study of blood T cell repertoires in COVID-19. The repertoire was sequenced with immunoSEQ multiplex PCR; TCRdb's copy has only in-frame clones and lacks some. The top ten clones hold roughly 15% of a sample with about 80,000 clones, around 77% of them seen once. Sequencing used peripheral blood. These receptors came from a man aged 70 or older with active or convalescent COVID-19. CDR3s include the opening cysteine and the closing phenylalanine or tryptophan. The order of the fields is J gene, D gene, V gene, clone size, CDR3 DNA, CDR3 protein. The D gene is left open where the match is weak. The size entry is marked missing in some rows and otherwise reads once, few, many or a size class.

TRBJ2-2 TRBD1 TRBV6-5 . TGTGCCAGCAGGCCGGGACAGTACAGCACCGGGGAGCTGTTTTTT CASRPGQYSTGELFF
TRBJ2-5 . TRBV19 . TGTGCCAGTAGTATTTCAGGTGTTCAAGAGACCCAGTACTTC CASSISGVQETQYF
TRBJ1-2 TRBD1 TRBV6-1 . TGTGCCAGCAGTGAACGGGGACAGAAAGCTAACTATGGCTACACCTTC CASSERGQKANYGYTF
TRBJ1-1 TRBD1 TRBV28 few TGTGCCAGCAGGGATGGGACAGGGGAGAGGAACACTGAAGCTTTCTTT CASRDGTGERNTEAFF
TRBJ2-5 . TRBV2 . TGTGCCAGCAGTGAGGAGGAGACCCAGTACTTC CASSEEETQYF
TRBJ2-2 . TRBV11-3 . TGTGCCAGCAGCGCTCCGGGACAAAATCCCGGGGAGCTGTTTTTT CASSAPGQNPGELFF
TRBJ2-4 . TRBV19 . TGTGCCAGTAGTACGGGTCAGACCCTAGCCAAAAACATTCAGTACTTC CASSTGQTLAKNIQYF
TRBJ2-1 TRBD1 TRBV5-6 . TGTGCCAGCACACGACAGGGTGTCCATGAGCAGTTCTTC CASTRQGVHEQFF
TRBJ2-5 TRBD2 TRBV5-1 . TGCGCCAGCAGCCCCAGACTAGCGGGGGGAATACGGCGGTATGAGACCCAGTACTTC CASSPRLAGGIRRYETQYF
TRBJ1-1 . TRBV19 . TGTGCCAGTAGTATAAGCGAAGCAACCTTGGACACTGAAGCTTTCTTT CASSISEATLDTEAFF
TRBJ1-1 TRBD1 TRBV5-1 . TGCGCCAGCAGACTTACAGCCGGGACAGGCGGGATGAACACTGAAGCTTTCTTT CASRLTAGTGGMNTEAFF
TRBJ2-5 TRBD2 TRBV5-4 . TGTGCCAGCAGCTTGGAGCGGGGGGGCGAGACCCAGTACTTC CASSLERGGETQYF
TRBJ1-1 . TRBV19 . TGTGCCAGTAGTATGGTTGCGGGTAGAGCTTTCTTT CASSMVAGRAFF
TRBJ2-1 TRBD1 TRBV11-3 . TGTGCCAGCAGCATCCCCGGGACAGGGGGCAATGAGCAGTTCTTC CASSIPGTGGNEQFF
TRBJ1-6 TRBD1 TRBV3-1/TRBV3-2 . TGTGCCAGCAGCCAAGATGGGGACAGGGTCCATTCACCCCTCCACTTT CASSQDGDRVHSPLHF
TRBJ1-2 . TRBV6-5 . TGTGCCAGCAGACTCAAGGGGAACTATGGCTACACCTTC CASRLKGNYGYTF
TRBJ2-1 TRBD2 TRBV9 . TGTGCCAGCAGCGTATCAGTAGCGGGGGGGCATGAGCAGTTCTTC CASSVSVAGGHEQFF
TRBJ2-1 . TRBV4-1 . TGCGCCAGCAGCCAAGATTGGACTCATAACTCCTACAATGAGCAGTTCTTC CASSQDWTHNSYNEQFF
TRBJ2-3 TRBD1 TRBV7-6 . TGTGCCAGCAGACGGACAGGGGAGGGAACAGATACGCAGTATTTT CASRRTGEGTDTQYF
TRBJ1-6 . TRBV2 few TGTGCCAGCGGGGTACGAGAGACAGCGAATTCACCCCTCCACTTT CASGVRETANSPLHF
TRBJ1-6 . TRBV11-2 . TGTGCCAGCAGGCGATATAATTCACCCCTCCACTTT CASRRYNSPLHF
TRBJ2-7 . TRBV9 few TGTGCCAGCAGCGTGTCGGTGTCATCCCACGACGAGCAGTACTTC CASSVSVSSHDEQYF
TRBJ2-1 TRBD1 TRBV2 . TGTGCCAGCAGTGACGGGACAGCACACAATGAGCAGTTCTTC CASSDGTAHNEQFF
TRBJ2-1 TRBD2 TRBV6-5 . TGTGCCAGCACCCAGCGGGGAGGGAATGAGCAGTTCTTC CASTQRGGNEQFF
TRBJ2-7 . TRBV3-1/TRBV3-2 . TGTGCCAGCAGCCAACGTCCGAGGATCTACGAGCAGTACTTC CASSQRPRIYEQYF
TRBJ1-5 . TRBV7-9 . TGTGCCAGCAGCTTAGGGGCAGGTCAGGGTCAGCCCCAGCATTTT CASSLGAGQGQPQHF
TRBJ1-2 . TRBV11-2 few TGTGCCAGCAGCTTAGATCCAGCGCTACTCTATGGCTACACCTTC CASSLDPALLYGYTF
TRBJ1-5 . TRBV5-1 few TGCGCCAGCAGCTTAGGCCCCGGGGGACAGCCCCAGCATTTT CASSLGPGGQPQHF
TRBJ1-1 . TRBV30 . TGTGCCTGGGGGAGACAGGAGGCTGAAGCTTTCTTT CAWGRQEAEAFF
TRBJ2-7 TRBD2 TRBV5-6 . TGTGCCAGCAGCCCACTAGCGGGGGGGATCTACGAGCAGTACTTC CASSPLAGGIYEQYF
TRBJ1-1 TRBD1 TRBV11-3 few TGTGCCAGCAGCCCCGGGACAGACTCCTCTGAAGCTTTCTTT CASSPGTDSSEAFF
TRBJ1-4 TRBD1 TRBV13 . TGTGCCAGCAGCTTAAACAGGGGAGGAGAAAAACTGTTTTTT CASSLNRGGEKLFF
TRBJ2-7 . TRBV13 . TGTGCCAGCAGCTTGGGCACCAGGTACGAGCAGTACTTC CASSLGTRYEQYF
TRBJ1-4 TRBD1 TRBV2 . TGTGCCACCACAGGGGAAGAGGTGGTCAAACTGTTTTTT CATTGEEVVKLFF
TRBJ1-5 . TRBV19 . TGTGCCAGTAGTCAAGAGGGCGGTCAGCCCCAGCATTTT CASSQEGGQPQHF
TRBJ2-5 TRBD2 TRBV23-1 . TGCGAGCTCCTCCCACACCCGCTAGCGGGGGATCAAGAGACCCAGTACTTC CELLPHPLAGDQETQYF
TRBJ1-1 . TRBV28 . TGTGCCAGCAGTTTTTCTACACCAGGGGCTGAAGCTTTCTTT CASSFSTPGAEAFF
TRBJ2-3 . TRBV6-5 . TGTGCCAGCAGTTACTCGAGCAGTAGCTCGGATACGCAGTATTTT CASSYSSSSSDTQYF
TRBJ2-7 TRBD2 TRBV3-1/TRBV3-2 . TGTGCCAGCAGCCTGAGACTAGCCTCGGACGAGCAGTACTTC CASSLRLASDEQYF
TRBJ2-7 . TRBV30 once TGTGCCTGGAGTACTCGGAGGGACGAGCAGTACTTC CAWSTRRDEQYF
TRBJ2-7 TRBD2 TRBV11-1 . TGTGCCAGCAGCTACACGCTAGCGGGGGGGAACTACGAGCAGTACTTC CASSYTLAGGNYEQYF
TRBJ1-1 TRBD1 TRBV7-2 . TGTGCCAGCAGCCGGGACAGCTTGAACACTGAAGCTTTCTTT CASSRDSLNTEAFF